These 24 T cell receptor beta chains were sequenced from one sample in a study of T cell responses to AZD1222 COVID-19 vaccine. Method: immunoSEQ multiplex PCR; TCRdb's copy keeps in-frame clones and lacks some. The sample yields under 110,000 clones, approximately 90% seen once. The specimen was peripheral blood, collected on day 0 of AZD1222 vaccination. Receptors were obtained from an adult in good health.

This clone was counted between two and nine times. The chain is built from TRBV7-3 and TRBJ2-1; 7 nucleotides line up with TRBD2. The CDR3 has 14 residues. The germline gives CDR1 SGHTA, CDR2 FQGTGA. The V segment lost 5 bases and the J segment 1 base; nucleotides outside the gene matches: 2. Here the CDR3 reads CASSPGGSYNEQFF. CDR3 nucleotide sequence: TGTGCCAGCAGCCCGGGGGGATCCTACAATGAGCAGTTCTTC.

CDR3 DNA sequence: TGTGCCAGCAGTTTACTAGCGGGAGCCTACAATGAGCAGTTCTTC. It specifies CASSLLAGAYNEQFF. The rearrangement joins TRBV5-4 to TRBJ2-1, with 11 positions matching TRBD2. The J segment lost 2 bases and the V segment lost 5 bases, leaving 3 bases of the junction unmatched. CDR1 and CDR2 (germline): SGHNT, YYREEE (reference sequence). The CDR3 has 15 amino acids.

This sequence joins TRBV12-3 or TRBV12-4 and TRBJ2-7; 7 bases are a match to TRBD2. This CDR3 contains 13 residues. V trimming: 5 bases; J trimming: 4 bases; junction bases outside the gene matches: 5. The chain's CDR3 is CASSPTGGYEQYF. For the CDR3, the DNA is TGTGCCAGCAGTCCTACGGGGGGTTACGAGCAGTACTTC.

Here the CDR3 reads CASSPMDGDTEAFF. The CDR3 DNA is TGTGCCAGCAGCCCGATGGACGGGGACACTGAAGCTTTCTTT. J is TRBJ1-1 and V is TRBV7-9; no clear D. Germline lookup yields CDR1 SEHNR and CDR2 FQNEAQ (reference sequence). CDR3 length: 14 residues. Trimming shortened V by 5 bases and J by 3 bases, and 13 bases separated the two germline ends.

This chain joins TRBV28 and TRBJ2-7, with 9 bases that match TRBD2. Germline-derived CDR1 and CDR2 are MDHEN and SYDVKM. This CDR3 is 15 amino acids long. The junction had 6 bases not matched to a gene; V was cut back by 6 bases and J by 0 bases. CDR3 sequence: CASRISGGRSYEQYF. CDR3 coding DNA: TGTGCCAGCAGGATTAGCGGGGGCCGCTCCTACGAGCAGTACTTC.

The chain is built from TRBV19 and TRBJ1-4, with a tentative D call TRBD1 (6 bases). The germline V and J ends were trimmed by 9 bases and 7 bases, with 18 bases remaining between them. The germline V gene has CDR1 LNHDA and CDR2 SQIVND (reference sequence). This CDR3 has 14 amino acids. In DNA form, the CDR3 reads TGTGCCAGCACTAGGGGGGCAGGCGGTGAAAAACTGTTTTTT. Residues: CASTRGAGGEKLFF.

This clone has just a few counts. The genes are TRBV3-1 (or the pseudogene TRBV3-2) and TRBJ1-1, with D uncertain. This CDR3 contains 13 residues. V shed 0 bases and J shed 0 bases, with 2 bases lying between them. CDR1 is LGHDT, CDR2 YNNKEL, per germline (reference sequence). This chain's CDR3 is CASSQDLNTEAFF. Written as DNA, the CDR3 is TGTGCCAGCAGCCAAGATCTGAACACTGAAGCTTTCTTT.

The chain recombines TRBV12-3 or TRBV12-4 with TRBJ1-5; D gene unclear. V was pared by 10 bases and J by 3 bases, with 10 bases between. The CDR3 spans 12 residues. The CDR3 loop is CATKLYNQPQHF. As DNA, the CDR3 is TGTGCCACCAAGTTGTACAATCAGCCCCAGCATTTT.

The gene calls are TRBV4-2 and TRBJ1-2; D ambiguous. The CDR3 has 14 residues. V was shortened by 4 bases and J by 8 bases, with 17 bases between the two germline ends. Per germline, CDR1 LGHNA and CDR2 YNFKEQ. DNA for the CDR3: TGTGCCAGCAGCCCTATTGGCCTTGATGGCGGCTACACCTTC. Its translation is CASSPIGLDGGYTF.

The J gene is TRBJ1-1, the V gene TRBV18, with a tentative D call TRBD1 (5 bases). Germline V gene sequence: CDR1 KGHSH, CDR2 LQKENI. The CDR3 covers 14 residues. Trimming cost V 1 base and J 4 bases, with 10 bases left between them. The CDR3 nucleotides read TGTGCCAGCTCACCACAGGGGCGATTCACTGAAGCTTTCTTT. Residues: CASSPQGRFTEAFF.

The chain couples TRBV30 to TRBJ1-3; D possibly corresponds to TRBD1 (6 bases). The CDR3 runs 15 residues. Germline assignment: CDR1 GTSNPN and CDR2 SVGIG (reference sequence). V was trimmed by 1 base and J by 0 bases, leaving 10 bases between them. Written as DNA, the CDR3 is TGTGCCTGGAGTGGGGGGGCGACCTCTGGAAACACCATATATTTT. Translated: CAWSGGATSGNTIYF.

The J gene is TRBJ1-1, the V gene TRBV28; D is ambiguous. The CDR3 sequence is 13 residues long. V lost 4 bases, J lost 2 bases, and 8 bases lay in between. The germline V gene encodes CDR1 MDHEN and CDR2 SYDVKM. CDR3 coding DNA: TGTGCCAGCAGTTCGGACCCAAACACTGAAGCTTTCTTT. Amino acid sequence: CASSSDPNTEAFF.

Here the CDR3 reads CASSPSGQETQYF. The DNA of the CDR3 is TGTGCCAGCAGCCCGAGCGGGCAAGAGACCCAGTACTTC. The J gene is TRBJ2-5, the V gene TRBV5-4; D might be TRBD2 (6 bases). The germline gives CDR1 SGHNT, CDR2 YYREEE (reference sequence). The CDR3 has 13 residues. Trimming took off 4 bases at V and 2 bases at J, with 9 bases between the two ends.

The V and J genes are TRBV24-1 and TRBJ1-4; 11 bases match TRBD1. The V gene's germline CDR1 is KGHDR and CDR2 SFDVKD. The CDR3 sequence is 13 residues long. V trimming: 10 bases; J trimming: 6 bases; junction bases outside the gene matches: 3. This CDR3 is CATGTGGDEKLFF. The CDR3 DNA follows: TGTGCCACAGGGACAGGGGGTGATGAAAAACTGTTTTTT.

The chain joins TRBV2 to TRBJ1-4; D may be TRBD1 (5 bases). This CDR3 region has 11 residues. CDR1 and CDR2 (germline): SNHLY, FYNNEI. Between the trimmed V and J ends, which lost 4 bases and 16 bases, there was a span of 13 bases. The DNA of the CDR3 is TGTGCCAGCAGTGGGGGCAGGGTTCCGTTTTTT. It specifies CASSGGRVPFF. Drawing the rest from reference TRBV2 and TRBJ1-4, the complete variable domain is EPEVTQTPSHQVTQMGQEVILRCVPISNHLYFYWYRQILGQKVEFLVSFYNNEISEKSEIFDDQFSVERPDGSNFTLKIRSTKLEDSAMYFCASSGGRVPFFGSGTQLSVL.

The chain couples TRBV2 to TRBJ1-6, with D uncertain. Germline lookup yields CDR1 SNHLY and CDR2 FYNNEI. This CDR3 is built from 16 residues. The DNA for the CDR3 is TGTGCAGTGAGTCAAACCCCTGCGTCCTATAATTCACCCCTCCACTTT. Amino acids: CAVSQTPASYNSPLHF.

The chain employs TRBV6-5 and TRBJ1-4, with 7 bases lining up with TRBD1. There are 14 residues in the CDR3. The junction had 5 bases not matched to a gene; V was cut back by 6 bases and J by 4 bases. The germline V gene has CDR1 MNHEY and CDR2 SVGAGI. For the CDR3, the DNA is TGTGCCAGCAGGGGACAGCCGGTTAATGAAAAACTGTTTTTT. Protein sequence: CASRGQPVNEKLFF.

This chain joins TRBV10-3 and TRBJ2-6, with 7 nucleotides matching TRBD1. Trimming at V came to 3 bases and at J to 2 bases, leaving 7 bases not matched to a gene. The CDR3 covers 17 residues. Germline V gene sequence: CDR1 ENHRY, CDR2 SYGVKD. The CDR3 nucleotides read TGTGCCATCAGTGATTATGACAGGGAGCCTGGGGCCAACGTCCTGACTTTC. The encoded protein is CAISDYDREPGANVLTF.

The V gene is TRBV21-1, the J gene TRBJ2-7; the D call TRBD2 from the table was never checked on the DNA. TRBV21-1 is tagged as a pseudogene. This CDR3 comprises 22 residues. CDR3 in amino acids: CASSKPGLAVTKGRVEYYEQYF. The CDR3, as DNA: TGTGCCAGCAGCAAACCGGGACTAGCGGTCACCAAAGGAAGGGTTGAGTACTACGAGCAGTACTTC.

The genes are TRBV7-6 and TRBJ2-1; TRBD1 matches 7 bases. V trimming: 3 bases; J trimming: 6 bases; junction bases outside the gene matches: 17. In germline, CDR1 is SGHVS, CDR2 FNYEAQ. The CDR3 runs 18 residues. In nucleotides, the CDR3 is TGTGCCAGCAGCTTCGGGAACTCTATCGGGACAGACTTCAATGAGCAGTTCTTC. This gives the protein CASSFGNSIGTDFNEQFF.

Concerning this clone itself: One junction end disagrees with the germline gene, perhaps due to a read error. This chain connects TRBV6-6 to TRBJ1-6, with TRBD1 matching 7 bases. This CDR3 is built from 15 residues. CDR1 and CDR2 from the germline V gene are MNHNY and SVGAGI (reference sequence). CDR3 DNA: TGTGCCAGCAGTTACTCGGAGCAGGGGGATTCCCCCCTCCACTTT. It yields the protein CASSYSEQGDSPLHF.

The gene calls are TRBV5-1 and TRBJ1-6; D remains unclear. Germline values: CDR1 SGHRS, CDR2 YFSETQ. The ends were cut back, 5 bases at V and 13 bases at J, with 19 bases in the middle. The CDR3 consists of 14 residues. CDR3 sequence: CASRYDGPKWPLHF. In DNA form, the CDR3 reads TGCGCCAGCAGATATGACGGACCGAAGTGGCCCCTCCACTTT.

The CDR3 region is CASSPKRSGGRHGYTF. In DNA, the CDR3 is TGTGCCAGCAGTCCCAAGCGGTCGGGGGGCAGACATGGCTACACCTTC. V and J are TRBV27 and TRBJ1-2; TRBD1 is a possible D gene (6 bases). CDR1 and CDR2 (germline): MNHEY, SMNVEV (reference sequence). CDR3 length equals 16 residues. The V gene lost 5 bases and the J gene lost 6 bases, with 22 bases spanning the gap.

The CDR3 nucleotides read TGTGCCAGCAGCTTTGAAGGGGCGCGGGACACTGAAGCTTTCTTT. This gives the protein CASSFEGARDTEAFF. The rearrangement joins TRBV13 to TRBJ1-1, with D perhaps matching TRBD1 (5 bases). The CDR3 is 15 residues long. Germline V lookup: CDR1 PRHDT, CDR2 FYEKMQ (reference sequence). Trimming took off 3 bases at V and 3 bases at J, with 14 bases between the two ends. Combining the CDR3 with reference TRBV13 and TRBJ1-1 gives the whole variable domain AAGVIQSPRHLIKEKRETATLKCYPIPRHDTVYWYQQGPGQDPQFLISFYEKMQSDKGSIPDRFSAQQFSDYHSELNMSSLELGDSALYFCASSFEGARDTEAFFGQGTRLTVV.